The 11 T cell receptor beta chains presented below share a single source sample, sequenced in a study of T-cell memory formation after mild COVID-19. TCRdb called the 5' RACE reads again in MiXCR, with one record for every CDR3 protein. The sample shows roughly 47,000 distinct CDR3 sequences, approximately 6.6% of them seen only once. The sequenced sample was PBMCs or a T cell subset sorted from them (not recorded which). These receptors were collected from a man aged 18-30 years who had mild COVID-19 (a few samples of this study predate the infection). Cell type and time point are not known.

The chain couples TRBV7-2 to TRBJ1-3; D unresolved. CDR1 and CDR2 (germline): SGHTA, FQGNSA. V gave up 3 bases and J gave up 0 bases, with 6 bases separating them. The CDR3 covers 14 residues. CDR3 protein: CASSFAVSGNTIYF. The CDR3, as DNA: TGTGCCAGCAGCTTTGCGGTCTCTGGAAACACCATATATTTT. Variable domain in full (rest from reference TRBV7-2 and TRBJ1-3): GAGVSQSPSNKVTEKGKDVELRCDPISGHTALYWYRQSLGQGLEFLIYFQGNSAPDKSGLPSDRFSAERTGGSVSTLTIQRTQQEDSAVYLCASSFAVSGNTIYFGEGSWLTVV.

This clonotype was found a few times. The rearrangement joins TRBV7-2 to TRBJ2-1; tentatively, D is TRBD2 (6 bases). Per germline, CDR1 SGHTA and CDR2 FQGNSA. This CDR3 region has 13 residues. V lost 5 bases and J lost 7, with 12 bases in between. The CDR3, as DNA: TGTGCCAGCAGCCCGGGACTTCATAATGAGCAGTTCTTC. Its translation is CASSPGLHNEQFF.

The chain combines TRBV2 with TRBJ2-7; perhaps TRBD1 as D (6 bases). The V end was cut by 6 bases, the J end by 3 bases, with 9 bases between. Germline CDR1 and CDR2: SNHLY and FYNNEI. The CDR3 covers 12 residues. The CDR3 loop reads CASREQGYEQYF. Written as DNA, the CDR3 is TGTGCCAGCAGGGAACAGGGCTACGAGCAGTACTTC.

The rearrangement uses TRBV5-1 and TRBJ2-7; unclear D gene. Germline CDR1 is SGHRS and CDR2 is YFSETQ. The CDR3 contains 15 residues. V was trimmed by 0 bases and J by 2 bases, leaving 12 bases between them. CDR3 sequence: CASSLVAGPPYEQYF. The CDR3 nucleotides are TGCGCCAGCAGCTTGGTCGCAGGTCCGCCCTACGAGCAGTACTTC.

The chain joins TRBV28 to TRBJ1-5; D is unclear. This CDR3 comprises 12 residues. In germline, CDR1 is MDHEN, CDR2 SYDVKM. The V end lost 3 bases, the J end lost 9 bases, and 9 bases lay between the germline ends. CDR3 sequence reads: CASSFTERPQHF. The CDR3 DNA follows: TGTGCCAGCAGTTTCACGGAGCGGCCCCAGCATTTT.

This clonotype has a handful of counts. The chain carries TRBV28 and TRBJ2-2; D possibly corresponds to TRBD1 (6 bases). Germline V gene data show CDR1 as MDHEN and CDR2 as SYDVKM. CDR3 length: 16 amino acids. V lost 6 bases, J lost 5 bases, and 19 bases lay in between. Here the CDR3 reads CASRSPWTVITGELFF. DNA for the CDR3: TGTGCCAGCAGATCCCCCTGGACAGTGATAACCGGGGAGCTGTTTTTT.

About this clonotype itself: This may come from a read error, since a much larger clone is one base off. The chain uses TRBV12-3 or TRBV12-4 and TRBJ1-4; no clear D gene. The CDR3 is made up of 16 amino acids. CDR3 in amino acids: CTSSPLKGVTNEKLFF. The CDR3 coding sequence is TGTACCAGCAGTCCGCTTAAAGGAGTAACTAATGAAAAACTGTTTTTT.

The rearrangement uses TRBV5-4 and TRBJ2-1, with a tentative D call TRBD1 (5 bases). The V end lost 3 bases, the J end lost 8 bases, and 9 bases lay between the germline ends. CDR1 is SGHNT and CDR2 is YYREEE in the germline V gene (reference sequence). The CDR3 is 12 amino acids. The CDR3 DNA reads TGTGCCAGCAGCTCCCCCAGGGATGAGCAGTTCTTC. Translation: CASSSPRDEQFF.

This clonotype has only a few counts. Here the CDR3 DNA reads TGTGCCAGCAGCTTAGTCGCGGGGGCGCTCGGGGAGCTGTTTTTT. As protein: CASSLVAGALGELFF. The chain couples TRBV7-2 to TRBJ2-2, with a weak D call TRBD2 (7 bases). The CDR3 contains 15 residues. CDR1 and CDR2 (germline): SGHTA, FQGNSA. The V end lost 1 base, the J end lost 7 bases, and 13 bases lay between the germline ends.

This clonotype has only a few counts. The gene calls are TRBV19 and TRBJ2-4; the D gene is possibly TRBD2 (6 bases). The CDR3 contains 17 residues. Germline-derived CDR1 and CDR2 are LNHDA and SQIVND (reference sequence). V was trimmed by 5 bases and J by 3 bases, leaving 20 bases between them. This CDR3 reads CASSAGIGRLHKNIQYF. The DNA for the CDR3 is TGTGCCAGTAGTGCGGGAATTGGCAGGCTGCACAAAAACATTCAGTACTTC.

This chain connects TRBV4-1 to TRBJ2-1; 13 positions agree with TRBD2. Per germline, CDR1 MGHRA and CDR2 YSYEKL. The CDR3 is made up of 17 amino acids. V was clipped by 4 bases and J by 8 bases; unmatched bases: 11. CDR3 protein: CASSRRTGTSGEYEQFF. In DNA form, the CDR3 reads TGCGCCAGCAGCCGACGAACCGGGACTAGCGGGGAGTATGAGCAGTTCTTC.